Listed below are T cell receptor beta chains from one sample, sequenced in a study of PD-L1 blockade in urothelial cancer. TCRdb keeps only in-frame clones here, not all; method: immunoSEQ multiplex PCR. The top ten clones hold approximately 10% of a sample with 60,000 to 75,000 clones, over 80% of them seen once. Sequences were derived from PBMCs, sampled around atezolizumab (anti-PD-L1) treatment. These receptors were taken from a woman in her 70s with urothelial cancer. CDR3s include the opening cysteine and the closing phenylalanine or tryptophan. D genes are given only for firm matches. Clone size is given for some rows only: seen once, a few or many times, or a class if the clone is expanded.

clone_size: .; j_call: TRBJ2-2; d_call: TRBD2; v_call: TRBV14; cdr3_aa: CASSQDEALAGGYTGELFF; cdr3_nt: TGTGCCAGCAGCCAAGATGAGGCACTAGCGGGAGGGTATACCGGGGAGCTGTTTTTT
clone_size: .; j_call: TRBJ2-1; d_call: TRBD2; v_call: TRBV15; cdr3_aa: CATNTGLAGDEQFF; cdr3_nt: TGTGCCACCAATACGGGACTAGCGGGAGATGAGCAGTTCTTC
clone_size: few; j_call: TRBJ1-1; d_call: .; v_call: TRBV5-5; cdr3_aa: CASSLGLEAFF; cdr3_nt: TGTGCCAGCAGCTTGGGGCTTGAAGCTTTCTTT
clone_size: .; j_call: TRBJ2-6; d_call: TRBD1; v_call: TRBV5-1; cdr3_aa: CASSFGIQGAAGANVLTF; cdr3_nt: TGCGCCAGCAGCTTCGGGATCCAGGGGGCAGCCGGGGCCAACGTCCTGACTTTC
clone_size: .; j_call: TRBJ2-7; d_call: TRBD1; v_call: TRBV29-1; cdr3_aa: CSVGRMDRDPYEQYF; cdr3_nt: TGCAGCGTTGGGAGGATGGACAGGGACCCCTACGAGCAGTACTTC
clone_size: few; j_call: TRBJ1-1; d_call: .; v_call: TRBV6-5; cdr3_aa: CASSTTTDMNTEAFF; cdr3_nt: TGTGCCAGCAGTACAACGACAGATATGAACACTGAAGCTTTCTTT
clone_size: .; j_call: TRBJ2-3; d_call: TRBD1; v_call: TRBV5-5; cdr3_aa: CASSRDRATDTQYF; cdr3_nt: TGTGCCAGCAGCCGCGACAGGGCCACAGATACGCAGTATTTT
clone_size: .; j_call: TRBJ2-5; d_call: TRBD1; v_call: TRBV5-6; cdr3_aa: CASSMDRGLGTQYF; cdr3_nt: TGTGCCAGCAGCATGGACAGGGGGCTGGGGACCCAGTACTTC
clone_size: .; j_call: TRBJ2-1; d_call: .; v_call: TRBV7-9; cdr3_aa: CASSTQQVQGYEQFF; cdr3_nt: TGTGCCAGCAGCACCCAACAGGTCCAAGGGTATGAGCAGTTCTTC
clone_size: once; j_call: TRBJ2-4; d_call: .; v_call: TRBV28; cdr3_aa: CATRSLRNGGSQNIQYF; cdr3_nt: TGTGCCACCAGAAGCCTTAGAAACGGGGGAAGCCAAAACATTCAGTACTTC
clone_size: few; j_call: TRBJ2-2; d_call: .; v_call: TRBV10-3; cdr3_aa: CAIRTAGEGELFF; cdr3_nt: TGTGCCATCAGGACGGCCGGGGAAGGGGAGCTGTTTTTT
clone_size: .; j_call: TRBJ2-3; d_call: TRBD1; v_call: TRBV5-1; cdr3_aa: CASSRRTGATDTQYF; cdr3_nt: TGCGCCAGCAGCCGGAGGACAGGGGCCACAGATACGCAGTATTTT
clone_size: .; j_call: TRBJ1-6; d_call: .; v_call: TRBV9; cdr3_aa: CASSVNSQGNSPLHF; cdr3_nt: TGTGCCAGCAGCGTCAATTCCCAGGGGAATTCACCCCTCCACTTT
clone_size: once; j_call: TRBJ2-7; d_call: TRBD1; v_call: TRBV5-4; cdr3_aa: CASSPRDRGYEQYF; cdr3_nt: TGTGCCAGCAGCCCCCGGGACAGGGGCTACGAGCAGTACTTC
clone_size: .; j_call: TRBJ1-4; d_call: .; v_call: TRBV30; cdr3_aa: CAWMGGPANEKLFF; cdr3_nt: TGTGCCTGGATGGGGGGGCCGGCTAATGAAAAACTGTTTTTT
clone_size: .; j_call: TRBJ2-7; d_call: .; v_call: TRBV7-9; cdr3_aa: CASSLRVPQQYF; cdr3_nt: TGTGCCAGCAGCCTCAGGGTCCCTCAGCAGTACTTC
clone_size: .; j_call: TRBJ1-2; d_call: TRBD1; v_call: TRBV30; cdr3_aa: CAWSRDRVYGYTF; cdr3_nt: TGTGCCTGGAGTCGGGACAGGGTCTATGGCTACACCTTC
clone_size: .; j_call: TRBJ1-1; d_call: TRBD1; v_call: TRBV4-1; cdr3_aa: CASSQGSGTGAFF; cdr3_nt: TGCGCCAGCAGCCAAGGATCAGGGACAGGGGCTTTCTTT
clone_size: once; j_call: TRBJ2-5; d_call: TRBD2; v_call: TRBV19; cdr3_aa: CASSSSGGASETQYF; cdr3_nt: TGTGCCAGTAGTTCCAGCGGGGGGGCCTCGGAGACCCAGTACTTC
clone_size: .; j_call: TRBJ2-7; d_call: TRBD1; v_call: TRBV4-3; cdr3_aa: CASSQDTDRGYEQYF; cdr3_nt: TGCGCCAGCAGCCAAGATACAGACAGGGGGTACGAGCAGTACTTC
clone_size: once; j_call: TRBJ1-5; d_call: .; v_call: TRBV10-3; cdr3_aa: CAISVDGGASSNQPQHF; cdr3_nt: TGTGCCATCAGTGTGGATGGGGGCGCCTCGAGCAATCAGCCCCAGCATTTT
clone_size: .; j_call: TRBJ2-2; d_call: TRBD2; v_call: TRBV11-1; cdr3_aa: CASSLGLAGALGELFF; cdr3_nt: TGTGCCAGCAGCTTAGGGTTAGCGGGAGCCCTTGGGGAGCTGTTTTTT
clone_size: .; j_call: TRBJ2-3; d_call: TRBD2; v_call: TRBV7-9; cdr3_aa: CASSLVSRAGGNTDTQYF; cdr3_nt: TGTGCCAGCAGCTTAGTGTCCCGAGCGGGGGGTAACACAGATACGCAGTATTTT
clone_size: .; j_call: TRBJ1-1; d_call: .; v_call: TRBV7-9; cdr3_aa: CASSFAAEAFF; cdr3_nt: TGTGCCAGCAGCTTTGCGGCTGAAGCTTTCTTT
clone_size: medium-sized; j_call: TRBJ2-7; d_call: TRBD1; v_call: TRBV29-1; cdr3_aa: CSVQIRGPSSYEQYF; cdr3_nt: TGCAGCGTTCAAATTAGGGGGCCGAGCTCCTACGAGCAGTACTTC
clone_size: .; j_call: TRBJ2-1; d_call: .; v_call: TRBV2; cdr3_aa: CASSGNSYNEQFF; cdr3_nt: TGTGCCAGCAGCGGGAACTCCTACAATGAGCAGTTCTTC
clone_size: .; j_call: TRBJ1-2; d_call: .; v_call: TRBV30; cdr3_aa: CAWSIGQSGYTF; cdr3_nt: TGTGCCTGGAGTATAGGACAGTCAGGCTACACCTTC
clone_size: .; j_call: TRBJ2-7; d_call: TRBD2; v_call: TRBV28; cdr3_aa: CASRPRTSATEQYF; cdr3_nt: TGTGCCAGCAGACCCAGGACTAGCGCAACCGAGCAGTACTTC
clone_size: .; j_call: TRBJ2-7; d_call: .; v_call: TRBV5-6; cdr3_aa: CASSSPSRGASYEQYF; cdr3_nt: TGTGCCAGCAGCTCCCCCTCACGTGGGGCTTCCTACGAGCAGTACTTC
clone_size: .; j_call: TRBJ2-5; d_call: .; v_call: TRBV27; cdr3_aa: CASSLLMPGGQETQYF; cdr3_nt: TGTGCCAGCAGTTTACTCATGCCCGGAGGGCAAGAGACCCAGTACTTC
clone_size: .; j_call: TRBJ2-5; d_call: TRBD2; v_call: TRBV28; cdr3_aa: CASSPPTSGTQETQYF; cdr3_nt: TGTGCCAGCAGTCCCCCTACTAGCGGGACTCAAGAGACCCAGTACTTC
clone_size: .; j_call: TRBJ1-2; d_call: .; v_call: TRBV5-1; cdr3_aa: CASSLEGEYGYTF; cdr3_nt: TGCGCCAGCAGCTTGGAGGGGGAATATGGCTACACCTTC
clone_size: .; j_call: TRBJ2-1; d_call: TRBD1; v_call: TRBV2; cdr3_aa: CASGQGANNEQFF; cdr3_nt: TGTGCCAGCGGACAGGGGGCTAACAATGAGCAGTTCTTC
clone_size: .; j_call: TRBJ1-5; d_call: TRBD1; v_call: TRBV6-5; cdr3_aa: CASSPRTGAPETQHF; cdr3_nt: TGTGCCAGCAGTCCTCGGACAGGGGCCCCTGAAACCCAGCATTTT
clone_size: .; j_call: TRBJ2-1; d_call: .; v_call: TRBV7-7; cdr3_aa: CASSPTAGSYNEQFF; cdr3_nt: TGTGCCAGCAGCCCCACAGCGGGCTCCTACAATGAGCAGTTCTTC
clone_size: .; j_call: TRBJ1-1; d_call: .; v_call: TRBV2; cdr3_aa: CASREGNTEAFF; cdr3_nt: TGTGCCAGCCGAGAGGGGAACACTGAAGCTTTCTTT
clone_size: once; j_call: TRBJ1-2; d_call: TRBD1; v_call: TRBV27; cdr3_aa: CASSLIGTGRYGYTF; cdr3_nt: TGTGCCAGCAGTTTAATCGGGACAGGGCGTTATGGCTACACCTTC
clone_size: .; j_call: TRBJ1-6; d_call: TRBD1; v_call: TRBV7-8; cdr3_aa: CASSSGTGVSPLHF; cdr3_nt: TGTGCCAGCAGCTCCGGGACAGGCGTTTCACCCCTCCACTTT
clone_size: few; j_call: TRBJ1-2; d_call: TRBD1; v_call: TRBV29-1; cdr3_aa: CSGGQDYGYTF; cdr3_nt: TGCAGCGGCGGACAGGACTATGGCTACACCTTC
clone_size: once; j_call: TRBJ2-2; d_call: .; v_call: TRBV7-9; cdr3_aa: CASSIQGSPGELFF; cdr3_nt: TGTGCCAGCAGCATACAGGGATCTCCCGGGGAGCTGTTTTTT
clone_size: .; j_call: TRBJ2-2; d_call: .; v_call: TRBV28; cdr3_aa: CASRAGQIITGELFF; cdr3_nt: TGTGCCAGCAGGGCGGGACAGATAATCACCGGGGAGCTGTTTTTT
clone_size: .; j_call: TRBJ1-5; d_call: .; v_call: TRBV10-3; cdr3_aa: CAISPGQWVGNQPQHF; cdr3_nt: TGTGCCATCAGCCCGGGACAATGGGTTGGCAATCAGCCCCAGCATTTT
clone_size: .; j_call: TRBJ2-2; d_call: TRBD2; v_call: TRBV7-8; cdr3_aa: CASSPRRLAGGYTGELFF; cdr3_nt: TGTGCCAGCAGCCCGCGACGCCTAGCGGGGGGCTACACCGGGGAGCTGTTTTTT
clone_size: .; j_call: TRBJ2-1; d_call: .; v_call: TRBV27; cdr3_aa: CASSLSTYNEQFF; cdr3_nt: TGTGCCAGCAGTTTATCGACTTACAATGAGCAGTTCTTC
clone_size: once; j_call: TRBJ2-7; d_call: TRBD2; v_call: TRBV19; cdr3_aa: CASSIGLAGGSYEQYF; cdr3_nt: TGTGCCAGTAGTATAGGGCTAGCGGGAGGGTCCTACGAGCAGTACTTC
clone_size: .; j_call: TRBJ1-1; d_call: TRBD1; v_call: TRBV7-8; cdr3_aa: CASSLYRGMNTEAFF; cdr3_nt: TGTGCCAGCAGCCTTTACAGGGGTATGAACACTGAAGCTTTCTTT
clone_size: .; j_call: TRBJ2-1; d_call: TRBD2; v_call: TRBV19; cdr3_aa: CASSLAGVSPYNEQFF; cdr3_nt: TGTGCCAGTAGTTTAGCGGGAGTTTCCCCCTACAATGAGCAGTTCTTC